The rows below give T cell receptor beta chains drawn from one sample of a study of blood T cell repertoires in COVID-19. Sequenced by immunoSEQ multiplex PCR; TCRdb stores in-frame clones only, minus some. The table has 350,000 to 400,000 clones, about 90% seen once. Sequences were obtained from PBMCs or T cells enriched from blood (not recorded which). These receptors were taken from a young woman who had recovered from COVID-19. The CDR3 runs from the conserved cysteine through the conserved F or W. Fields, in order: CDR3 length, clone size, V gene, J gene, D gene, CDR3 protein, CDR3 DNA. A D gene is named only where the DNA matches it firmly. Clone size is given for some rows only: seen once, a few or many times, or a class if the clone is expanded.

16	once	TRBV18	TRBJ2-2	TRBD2	CASSPRAGGGTGELFF	TGTGCCAGCTCACCACGGGCGGGAGGTGGCACCGGGGAGCTGTTTTTT
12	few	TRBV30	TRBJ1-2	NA	CAWTMDSDGYTF	TGTGCCTGGACGATGGACAGTGATGGCTACACCTTC
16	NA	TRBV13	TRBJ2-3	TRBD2	CASSSQRDPLSDTQYF	TGTGCCAGCAGCTCCCAGCGGGACCCTCTGTCAGATACGCAGTATTTT
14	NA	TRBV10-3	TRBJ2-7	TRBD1	CAISPGTDSYEQYF	TGTGCCATCAGCCCCGGGACAGACTCCTACGAGCAGTACTTC
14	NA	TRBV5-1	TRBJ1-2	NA	CASSLAREDYGYTF	TGCGCCAGCAGCTTGGCCAGGGAAGACTATGGCTACACCTTC
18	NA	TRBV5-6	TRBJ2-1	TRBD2	CASIPRSGLAGSYNEQFF	TGTGCCAGCATACCCCGCTCGGGACTAGCGGGGTCATACAATGAGCAGTTCTTC
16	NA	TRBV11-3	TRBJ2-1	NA	CASSFGGDSPYNEQFF	TGTGCCAGCAGCTTCGGGGGAGATAGCCCCTACAATGAGCAGTTCTTC
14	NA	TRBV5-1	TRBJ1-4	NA	CASSAEGYGEKLFF	TGCGCCAGCAGCGCGGAGGGGTACGGTGAAAAACTGTTTTTT
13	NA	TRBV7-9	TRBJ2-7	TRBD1	CASSPGGDYEQYF	TGTGCCAGCAGCCCAGGGGGTGACTACGAGCAGTACTTC
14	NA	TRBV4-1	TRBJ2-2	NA	CASSQGLRTGELFF	TGCGCCAGCAGCCAAGGTCTCCGGACCGGGGAGCTGTTTTTT
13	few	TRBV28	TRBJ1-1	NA	CASSILMNTEAFF	TGTGCCAGCAGCATTCTAATGAACACTGAAGCTTTCTTT
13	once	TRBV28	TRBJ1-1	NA	CASSLAVNTEAFF	TGTGCCAGCAGTTTGGCGGTGAACACTGAAGCTTTCTTT
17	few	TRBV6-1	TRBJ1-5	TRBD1	CASSDWDSRLSNQPQHF	TGTGCCAGCAGTGATTGGGACAGCCGACTTAGCAATCAGCCCCAGCATTTT
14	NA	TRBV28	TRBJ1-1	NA	CASISGQLNTEAFF	TGTGCCAGCATCTCAGGACAGTTGAACACTGAAGCTTTCTTT
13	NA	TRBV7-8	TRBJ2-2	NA	CASSPRATGELFF	TGTGCCAGCAGCCCGAGAGCCACCGGGGAGCTGTTTTTT
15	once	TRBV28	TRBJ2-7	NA	CASSSLGLTGYEQYF	TGTGCCAGCAGTTCCCTCGGTCTCACGGGCTACGAGCAGTACTTC
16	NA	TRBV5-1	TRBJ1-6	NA	CASSLDQGSGNSPLHF	TGCGCCAGCAGCTTGGATCAGGGGTCGGGGAATTCACCCCTCCACTTT
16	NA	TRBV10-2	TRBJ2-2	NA	CASSDPLLKRAGELFF	TGCGCCAGCAGTGACCCCCTTTTGAAGAGGGCCGGGGAGCTGTTTTTT
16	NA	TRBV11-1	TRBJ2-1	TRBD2	CASSLRGLDGYNEQFF	TGTGCCAGCAGCTTAAGGGGACTAGACGGCTACAATGAGCAGTTCTTC